The clone carrying this TCR beta chain has only a few counts. The data were obtained in a study of blood T cell repertoires in COVID-19. The wider study: The analysed material was cDNA or gDNA that came from T cells, B-cell-depleted T cells, or PBMCs.

Per the original methods: Reference gene primer amplification gave estimated nucleated cell counts. The repertoire was sequenced with immunoSEQ multiplex PCR; TCRdb's copy has only in-frame clones and lacks some. Clone size and the V and J calls come from that table; the DNA yielded D and trimming. The table shows 300,000 to 500,000 clones, with roughly 88% occurring only once. The study recruited people aged 18 to 89 years across about 25 US areas. Self-reported history from a screening survey and questionnaire set each donor's cohort. This clonotype was obtained from a woman aged 25 to 39 with acute COVID-19. The sequenced material came from PBMCs or T cells enriched from blood (not recorded which).

The CDR3 reads CASSSKRALAAMDTQYF. CDR3 coding DNA: TGCGCCAGCAGCTCAAAGAGGGCACTAGCGGCAATGGATACGCAGTATTTT. The chain carries TRBV5-1 and TRBJ2-3; 8 bases fit TRBD2. This CDR3 has 17 residues. Per the germline V gene, CDR1 is SGHRS and CDR2 is YFSETQ. V was clipped by 3 bases and J by 6 bases; unmatched bases: 15.